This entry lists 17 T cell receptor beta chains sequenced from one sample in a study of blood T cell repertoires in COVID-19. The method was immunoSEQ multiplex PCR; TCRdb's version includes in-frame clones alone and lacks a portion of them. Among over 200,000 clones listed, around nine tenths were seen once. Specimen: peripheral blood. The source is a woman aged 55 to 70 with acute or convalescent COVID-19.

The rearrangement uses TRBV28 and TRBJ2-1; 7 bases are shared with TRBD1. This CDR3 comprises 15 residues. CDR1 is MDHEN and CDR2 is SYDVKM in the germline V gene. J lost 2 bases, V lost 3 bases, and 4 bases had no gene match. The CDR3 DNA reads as TGTGCCAGCAGTTTCCCCGGGACAGCCTACAATGAGCAGTTCTTC. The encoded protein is CASSFPGTAYNEQFF.

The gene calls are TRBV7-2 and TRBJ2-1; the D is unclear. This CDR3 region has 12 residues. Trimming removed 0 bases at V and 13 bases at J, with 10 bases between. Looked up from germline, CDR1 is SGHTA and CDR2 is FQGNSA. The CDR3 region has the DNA TGTGCCAGCAGCTTAGCCCTGCCCTATCAGTTCTTC. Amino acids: CASSLALPYQFF.

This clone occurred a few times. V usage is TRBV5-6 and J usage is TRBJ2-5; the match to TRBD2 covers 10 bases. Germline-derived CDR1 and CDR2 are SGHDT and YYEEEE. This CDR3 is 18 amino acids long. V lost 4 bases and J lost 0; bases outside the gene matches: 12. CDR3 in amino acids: CASSEIGLAGVYQETQYF. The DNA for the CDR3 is TGTGCCAGCAGCGAGATCGGGCTAGCGGGAGTGTACCAAGAGACCCAGTACTTC.

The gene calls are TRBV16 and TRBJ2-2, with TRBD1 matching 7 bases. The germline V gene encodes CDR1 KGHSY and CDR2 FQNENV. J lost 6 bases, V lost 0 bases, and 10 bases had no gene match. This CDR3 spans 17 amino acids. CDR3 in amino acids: CASSQSPDRAWAGELFF. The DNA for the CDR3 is TGTGCCAGCAGCCAATCTCCCGACAGGGCGTGGGCCGGGGAGCTGTTTTTT.

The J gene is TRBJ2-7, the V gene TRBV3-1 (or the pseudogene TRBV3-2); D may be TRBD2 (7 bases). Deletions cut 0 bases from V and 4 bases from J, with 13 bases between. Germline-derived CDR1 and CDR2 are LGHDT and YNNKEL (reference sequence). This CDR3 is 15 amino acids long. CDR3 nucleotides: TGTGCCAGCAGCCAAGATTGGGGGGGCACTTACGAGCAGTACTTC. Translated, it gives CASSQDWGGTYEQYF.

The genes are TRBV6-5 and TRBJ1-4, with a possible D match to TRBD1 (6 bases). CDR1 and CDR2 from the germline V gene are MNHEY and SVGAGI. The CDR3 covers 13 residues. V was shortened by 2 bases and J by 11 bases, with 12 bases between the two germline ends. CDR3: CASSYDTGKKLFF. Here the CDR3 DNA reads TGTGCCAGCAGTTACGATACAGGGAAGAAACTGTTTTTT.

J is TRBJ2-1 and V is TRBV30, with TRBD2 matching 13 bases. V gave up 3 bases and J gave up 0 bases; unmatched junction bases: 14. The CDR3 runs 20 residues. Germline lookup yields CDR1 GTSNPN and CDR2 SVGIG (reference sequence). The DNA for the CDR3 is TGTGCCTGGAGCCCCCTACCGGGACTAGCGGGGCTGAGCTCCTACAATGAGCAGTTCTTC. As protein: CAWSPLPGLAGLSSYNEQFF.

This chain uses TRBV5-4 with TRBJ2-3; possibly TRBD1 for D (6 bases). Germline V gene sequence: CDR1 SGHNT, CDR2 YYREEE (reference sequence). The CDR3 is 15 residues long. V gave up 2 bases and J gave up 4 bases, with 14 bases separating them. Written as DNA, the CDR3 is TGTGCCAGCAGCTTTTGGGGGCCCGGGGCAGATACGCAGTATTTT. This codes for CASSFWGPGADTQYF.

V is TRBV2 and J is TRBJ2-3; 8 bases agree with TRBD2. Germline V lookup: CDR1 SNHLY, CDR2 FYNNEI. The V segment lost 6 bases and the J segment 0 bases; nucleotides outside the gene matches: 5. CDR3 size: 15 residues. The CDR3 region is CASRVIAGSTDTQYF. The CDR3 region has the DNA TGTGCCAGCAGGGTCATAGCGGGGAGCACAGATACGCAGTATTTT.

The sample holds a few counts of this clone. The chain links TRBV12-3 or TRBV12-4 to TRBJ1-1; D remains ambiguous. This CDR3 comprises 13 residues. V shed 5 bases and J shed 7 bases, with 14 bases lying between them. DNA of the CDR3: TGTGCCAGCAGTGCGGGGAGAAGGAGTGAAGCTTTCTTT. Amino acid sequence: CASSAGRRSEAFF.

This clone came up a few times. The CDR3 DNA reads as TGTGCCAGCAGTTACCGGGCAGGGGGTCAGCCCCAGCATTTT. This gives the protein CASSYRAGGQPQHF. This sequence joins TRBV6-5 and TRBJ1-5, with 7 nucleotides matching TRBD1. Losses at the gene ends were 2 bases for V and 6 bases for J; bases not matched to a gene: 4. Germline CDR1 reads MNHEY; CDR2 reads SVGAGI. The CDR3 is made up of 14 amino acids.

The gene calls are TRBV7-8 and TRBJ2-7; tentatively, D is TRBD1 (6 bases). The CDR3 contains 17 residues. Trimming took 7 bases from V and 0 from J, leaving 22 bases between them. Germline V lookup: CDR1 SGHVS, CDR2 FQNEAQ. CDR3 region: CASTTYPMTGSSYEQYF. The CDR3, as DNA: TGTGCCAGCACCACTTATCCTATGACAGGCAGCTCCTACGAGCAGTACTTC. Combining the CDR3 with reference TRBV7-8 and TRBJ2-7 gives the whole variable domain GAGVSQSPRYKVAKRGQDVALRCDPISGHVSLFWYQQALGQGPEFLTYFQNEAQLDKSGLPSDRFFAERPEGSVSTLKIQRTQQEDSAVYLCASTTYPMTGSSYEQYFGPGTRLTVT.

DNA for the CDR3: TGCGCCAGCACTCGGGACACAAACACCGGGGAGCTGTTTTTT. Residues: CASTRDTNTGELFF. The V and J genes are TRBV5-1 and TRBJ2-2, with D possibly matching TRBD1 (6 bases). The germline CDR1 and CDR2 sequences are SGHRS and YFSETQ. This CDR3 is 14 amino acids long. Trimming left V 6 bases short and J 2 bases short, with 11 bases between.

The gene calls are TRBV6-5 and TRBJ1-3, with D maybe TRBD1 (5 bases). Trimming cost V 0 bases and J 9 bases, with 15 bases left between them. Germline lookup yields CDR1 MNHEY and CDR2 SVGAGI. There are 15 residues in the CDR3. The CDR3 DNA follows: TGTGCCAGCAGTTACTCGAATAGGGGACTCGGCACCATATATTTT. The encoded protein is CASSYSNRGLGTIYF.

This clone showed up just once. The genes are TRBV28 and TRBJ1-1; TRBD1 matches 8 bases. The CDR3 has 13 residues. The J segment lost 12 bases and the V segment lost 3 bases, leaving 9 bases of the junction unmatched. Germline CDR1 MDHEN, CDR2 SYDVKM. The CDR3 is CASSFPQGAFPFF. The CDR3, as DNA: TGTGCCAGCAGTTTCCCCCAGGGGGCGTTTCCTTTCTTT.

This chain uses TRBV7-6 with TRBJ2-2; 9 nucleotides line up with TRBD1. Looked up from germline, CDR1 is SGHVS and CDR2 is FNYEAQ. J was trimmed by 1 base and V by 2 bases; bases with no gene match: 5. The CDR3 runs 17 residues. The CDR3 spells CASSLIPTGGNTGELFF. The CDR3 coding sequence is TGTGCCAGCAGCTTAATTCCGACAGGGGGGAACACCGGGGAGCTGTTTTTT.

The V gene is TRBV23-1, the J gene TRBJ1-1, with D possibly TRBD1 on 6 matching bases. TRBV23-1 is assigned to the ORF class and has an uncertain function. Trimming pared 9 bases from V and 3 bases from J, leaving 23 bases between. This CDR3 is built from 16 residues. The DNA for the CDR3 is TGCGCCAGTCTATTTACAGGGAGGGGGACGGACACTGAAGCTTTCTTT. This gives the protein CASLFTGRGTDTEAFF.